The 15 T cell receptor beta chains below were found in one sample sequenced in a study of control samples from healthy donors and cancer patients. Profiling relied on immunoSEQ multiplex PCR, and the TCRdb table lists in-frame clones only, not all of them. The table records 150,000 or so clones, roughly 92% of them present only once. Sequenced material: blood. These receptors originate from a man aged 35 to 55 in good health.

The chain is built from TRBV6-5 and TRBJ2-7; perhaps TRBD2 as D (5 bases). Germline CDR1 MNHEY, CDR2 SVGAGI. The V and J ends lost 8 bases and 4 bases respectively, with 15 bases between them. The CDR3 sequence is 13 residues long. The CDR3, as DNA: TGTGCCAGCTGTCACCCCGGGGAATACGAGCAGTACTTC. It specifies CASCHPGEYEQYF.

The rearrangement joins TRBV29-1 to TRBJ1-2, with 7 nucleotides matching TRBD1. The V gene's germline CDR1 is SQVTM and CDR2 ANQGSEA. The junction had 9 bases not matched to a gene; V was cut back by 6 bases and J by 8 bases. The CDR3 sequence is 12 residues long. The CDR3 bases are TGCAGCGTCCTAGGACAGGATGGGGGCTACACCTTC. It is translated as CSVLGQDGGYTF.

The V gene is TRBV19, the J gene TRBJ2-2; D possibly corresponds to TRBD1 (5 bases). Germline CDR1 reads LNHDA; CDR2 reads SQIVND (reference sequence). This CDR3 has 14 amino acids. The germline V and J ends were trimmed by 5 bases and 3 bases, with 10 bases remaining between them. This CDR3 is CASSGDRHTGELFF. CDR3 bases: TGTGCCAGTAGTGGCGACAGACACACCGGGGAGCTGTTTTTT.

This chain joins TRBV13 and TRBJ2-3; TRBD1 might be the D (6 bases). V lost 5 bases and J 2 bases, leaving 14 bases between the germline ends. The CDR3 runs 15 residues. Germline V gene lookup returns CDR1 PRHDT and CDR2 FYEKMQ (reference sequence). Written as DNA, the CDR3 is TGTGCCAGCAGCCACAAGGACAGTTACACAGATACGCAGTATTTT. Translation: CASSHKDSYTDTQYF.

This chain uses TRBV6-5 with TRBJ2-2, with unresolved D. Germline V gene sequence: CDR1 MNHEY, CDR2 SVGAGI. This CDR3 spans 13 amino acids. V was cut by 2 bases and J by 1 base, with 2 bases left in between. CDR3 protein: CASSYVNTGELFF. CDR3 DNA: TGTGCCAGCAGTTACGTGAACACCGGGGAGCTGTTTTTT.

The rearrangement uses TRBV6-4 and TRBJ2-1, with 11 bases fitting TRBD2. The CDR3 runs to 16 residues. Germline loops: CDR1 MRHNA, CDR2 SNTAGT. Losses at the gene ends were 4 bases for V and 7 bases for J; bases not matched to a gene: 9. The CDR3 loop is CASSVDTSGSSNEQFF. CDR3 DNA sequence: TGTGCCAGCAGTGTCGACACTAGCGGGAGTAGTAATGAGCAGTTCTTC.

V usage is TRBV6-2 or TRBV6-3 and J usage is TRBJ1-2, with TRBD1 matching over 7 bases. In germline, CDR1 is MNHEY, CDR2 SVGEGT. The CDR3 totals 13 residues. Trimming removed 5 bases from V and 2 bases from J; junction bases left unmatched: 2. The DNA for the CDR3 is TGTGCCAGCAGTACAGGGGAGAACTATGGCTACACCTTC. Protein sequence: CASSTGENYGYTF.

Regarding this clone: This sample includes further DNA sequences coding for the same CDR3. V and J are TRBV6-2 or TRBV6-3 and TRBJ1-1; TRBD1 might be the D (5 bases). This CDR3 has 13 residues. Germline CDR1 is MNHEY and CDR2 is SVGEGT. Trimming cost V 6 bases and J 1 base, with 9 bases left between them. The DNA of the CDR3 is TGTGCCAGCAGCCTCACAGGGAACACTGAAGCTTTCTTT. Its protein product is CASSLTGNTEAFF.

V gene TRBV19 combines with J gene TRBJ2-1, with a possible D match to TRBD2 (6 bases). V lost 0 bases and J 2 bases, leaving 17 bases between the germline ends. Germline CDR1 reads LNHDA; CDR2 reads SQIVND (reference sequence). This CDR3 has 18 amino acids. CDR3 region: CASSIDLFGSSAYNEQFF. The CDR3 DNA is TGTGCCAGTAGTATAGATCTTTTCGGGAGTAGCGCCTACAATGAGCAGTTCTTC.

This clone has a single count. The CDR3 loop reads CSIGLNYGYTF. Written as DNA, the CDR3 is TGCAGTATAGGGCTTAATTATGGCTACACCTTC. The chain links TRBV29-1 to TRBJ1-2; D not resolved. The CDR3 is 11 residues long. The V gene's germline CDR1 is SQVTM and CDR2 ANQGSEA.

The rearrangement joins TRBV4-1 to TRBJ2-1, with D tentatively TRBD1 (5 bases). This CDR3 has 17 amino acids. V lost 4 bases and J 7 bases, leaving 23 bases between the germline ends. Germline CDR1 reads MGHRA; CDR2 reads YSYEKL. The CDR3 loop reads CASSPGPGKGPSNEQFF. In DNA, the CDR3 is TGCGCCAGCAGCCCAGGGCCAGGGAAGGGCCCATCGAATGAGCAGTTCTTC.

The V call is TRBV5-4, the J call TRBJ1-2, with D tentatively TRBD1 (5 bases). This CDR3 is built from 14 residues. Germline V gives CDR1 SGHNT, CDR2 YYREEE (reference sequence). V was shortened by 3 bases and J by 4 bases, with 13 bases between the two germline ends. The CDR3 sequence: CASSSTDSIYGYTF. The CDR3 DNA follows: TGTGCCAGCAGCTCCACCGACAGCATCTATGGCTACACCTTC.

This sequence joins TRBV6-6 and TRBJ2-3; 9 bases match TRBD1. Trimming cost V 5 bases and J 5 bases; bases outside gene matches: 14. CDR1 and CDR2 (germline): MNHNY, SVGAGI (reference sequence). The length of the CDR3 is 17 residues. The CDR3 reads CASSPFRGQGVIDTQYF. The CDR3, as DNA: TGTGCCAGCAGTCCCTTTAGGGGACAGGGAGTCATAGATACGCAGTATTTT.

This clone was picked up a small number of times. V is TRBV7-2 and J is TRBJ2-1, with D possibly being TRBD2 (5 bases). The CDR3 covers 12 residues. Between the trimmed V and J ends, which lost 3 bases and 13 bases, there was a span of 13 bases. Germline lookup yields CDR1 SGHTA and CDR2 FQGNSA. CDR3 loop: CASSFDYRKQFF. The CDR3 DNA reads TGTGCCAGCAGCTTCGACTATAGGAAACAGTTCTTC.

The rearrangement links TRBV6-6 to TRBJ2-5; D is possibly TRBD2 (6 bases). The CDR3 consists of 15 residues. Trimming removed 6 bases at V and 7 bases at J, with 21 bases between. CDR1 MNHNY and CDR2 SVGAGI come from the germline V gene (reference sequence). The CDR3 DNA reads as TGTGCCAGCAGATACGGCGGGGAGACTAGTAGGACCCAGTACTTC. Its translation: CASRYGGETSRTQYF.